Listed here are 17 T cell receptor beta chains from one sample, sequenced in a study of CXCR3-negative and CXCR3-positive naive CD8 T cells. UMI-tagged TRB cDNA libraries were built via 5' RACE. TCRdb re-called the 5' RACE reads; every CDR3 protein appears as one record, without DNA. Its table records roughly 45,000 distinct CDR3 sequences. Sequencing input: naive CXCR3- CD8+ T cells from blood. Regarding subset: CD45RO-CCR7+CD27+CD95- naive CD8+ T cells lacking CXCR3 (TNR3-). Source of these receptors: a human donor in good health. Some clones in this sample may be carry-over from other donors' samples.

The J gene is TRBJ2-5, the V gene TRBV12-3 or TRBV12-4; the D call of TRBD1 rests on TCRdb alone, since no DNA is present to check it. The CDR3 consists of 14 residues. The CDR3 sequence: CASSPGQFSETQYF.

This rearrangement joins TRBV5-1 to TRBJ1-2. In germline, CDR1 is SGHRS, CDR2 YFSETQ. This CDR3 has 14 amino acids. The CDR3: CASNSARSPSGYTF.

The chain employs TRBV5-5 and TRBJ2-7. CDR3 size: 12 residues. The germline CDR1 and CDR2 sequences are SGHKS and YYEKEE (reference sequence). The CDR3 reads CASSLDPREQYF.

The CDR3 reads CASSFGTSSYNQQFF. The chain links TRBV28 to TRBJ2-1; checking the TCRdb D call of TRBD2 is not possible without DNA. Germline CDR1 and CDR2: MDHEN and SYDVKM. The CDR3 has 15 residues.

The V gene is TRBV6-5, the J gene TRBJ2-5. Germline values: CDR1 MNHEY, CDR2 SVGAGI. This CDR3 contains 14 residues. This CDR3 is CASTGTASRETQYF.

CDR3 amino acids: CSVEDLHEREQYF. This rearrangement joins TRBV29-1 to TRBJ2-3; the D gene TCRdb calls, TRBD2, cannot be checked with no DNA. The CDR3 consists of 13 residues. Germline V gene data show CDR1 as SQVTM and CDR2 as ANQGSEA.

The chain links TRBV5-1 to TRBJ2-7. CDR3 length: 15 amino acids. The V gene's germline CDR1 is SGHRS and CDR2 YFSETQ. The CDR3 region is CASSLGLEVDYEQYF.

This chain uses TRBV29-1 with TRBJ1-6; checking the TCRdb D call of TRBD1 is not possible without DNA. The CDR3 loop spans 14 amino acids. Germline assignment: CDR1 SQVTM and CDR2 ANQGSEA. The CDR3 sequence: CSAQVGSENSPLHF.

The rearrangement links TRBV6-4 to TRBJ2-1; there is no DNA to check the TCRdb D call of TRBD2. The CDR3 loop spans 16 amino acids. From germline, CDR1 is MRHNA and CDR2 SNTAGT. CDR3 amino acids: CASSDSPSGGAGEQFF.

J is TRBJ2-7 and V is TRBV4-3; the D call from TCRdb, TRBD1, cannot be confirmed without DNA. The CDR3 totals 14 residues. Germline V gene data show CDR1 as LGHNA and CDR2 as YSLEER. This chain's CDR3 is CASSPGQATYEQYF.

This chain links TRBV29-1 with TRBJ2-1; lacking DNA, the TRBD2 call made by TCRdb goes unchecked. The V gene's germline CDR1 is SQVTM and CDR2 ANQGSEA. The CDR3 covers 11 residues. The CDR3 protein is CSANGGNEQFF.

This sequence joins TRBV11-2 and TRBJ2-2; TCRdb picks TRBD2, but there is no DNA to check that call. The CDR3 spans 15 residues. Per germline, CDR1 SGHAT and CDR2 FQNNGV. The chain's CDR3 is CASTRGLGNTGELFF.

The CDR3 reads CASSLTGRNQPQHF. The chain joins TRBV5-1 to TRBJ1-5; TCRdb selects TRBD1, and the lack of DNA leaves this call unchecked. Germline lookup yields CDR1 SGHRS and CDR2 YFSETQ. CDR3 size: 14 residues.

The rearrangement links TRBV12-3 or TRBV12-4 to TRBJ1-5; TCRdb's D call of TRBD1 is untestable without DNA. The CDR3 spans 12 residues. The CDR3: CASSSAGHPEHF.

The chain couples TRBV27 to TRBJ1-1. The germline V gene has CDR1 MNHEY and CDR2 SMNVEV (reference sequence). The CDR3 totals 14 residues. CDR3 protein: CASSLLGMNTEAFF.

Frequency places this clonotype as medium-sized (0.01 to 0.1%). The chain recombines TRBV7-9 with TRBJ2-7; TCRdb calls TRBD1, which cannot be checked without DNA. Germline CDR1 SEHNR, CDR2 FQNEAQ (reference sequence). The CDR3 consists of 13 residues. This chain's CDR3 is CASSLQGDYEQYF.

This chain joins TRBV12-3 or TRBV12-4 and TRBJ1-1. The CDR3 totals 15 residues. This chain's CDR3 is CASSTLIGPSIGAFF.